The clone carrying this TCR beta chain is labeled as large. Its antigen is not identified. This sample stems from a study of PD-1 blockade in classical Hodgkin lymphoma. The CDR3 loop spans 12 amino acids. Per germline, CDR1 GTSNPN and CDR2 SVGIG (reference sequence). The germline V and J ends were trimmed by 4 bases and 8 bases, with 14 bases remaining between them. Clones were read by immunoSEQ multiplex PCR, and TCRdb kept only the in-frame ones, dropping some. In the table there are some 3,800 clones, 50% to 75% of which are singletons. Study results and limitations: At baseline, newly diagnosed patients reportedly showed less TCR diversity than healthy donors. Nothing has yet pinned down what causes the repertoire differences, possibly disease activity or prior therapy. Whoever responded completely had baseline diversity much like that seen in newly diagnosed patients.

Time point meaning: cycle 4 day 1 (C4D1), after less than 7 weeks of nivolumab. All patients experienced relapse after autologous stem cell transplantation, and brentuximab vedotin exposure was variable. PBMCs were thawed, and CD8+ T cells were then isolated from them by magnetic negative selection. The rearrangement uses TRBV30 and TRBJ1-2; a weak D match, TRBD1 (6 bases). The sample consisted of CD8+ T cells from blood, taken before the fourth cycle of nivolumab. This receptor was obtained from a human donor with classical Hodgkin lymphoma. CDR3 region: CAWTSDSGGYTF. CDR3 nucleotides: TGTGCCTGGACCTCGGACAGTGGCGGCTACACCTTC.